The table lists the clone carrying this TCR beta chain with a few counts. The antigen is unknown. The sample originates from a study of human T cells and chemical hapten exposure. Whole-study context: Weekly scalp doses of diphenylcyclopropenone were given to patients during the approximately 23-week study.

Time point: patch test 2, 6 weeks after DPC sensitization. Specified treatment: therapeutic diphenylcyclopropenone sensitization with weekly scalp DPC. In TCRdb, the RACE reads were re-called with MiXCR into one record per CDR3 protein. The top ten clones hold roughly 2.2% of a sample with 80,000 to 95,000 distinct CDR3 sequences, approximately 10% of them seen once. CDR3 length: 15 amino acids. The germline CDR1 and CDR2 sequences are LNHNV and YYDKDF (reference sequence). Germline trimming cut 0 bases from V and 2 bases from J; bases unmatched to any gene: 4. Study conclusions and caveats: Versus controls, significantly more large CDR3 similarity clusters arose from expanded TCRs.

This TCR derives from a man aged 35 to 55 with alopecia areata. Some clones in this sample may be carry-over from other donors' samples. The chain combines TRBV15 with TRBJ2-7; 7 bases map to TRBD1. Specimen: whole blood, collected in connection with sensitization to the hapten diphenylcyclopropenone (DPC). The CDR3 coding sequence is TGTGCCACCAGCAGAGACCGGGACAGAGCCTACGAGCAGTACTTC. It codes for CATSRDRDRAYEQYF.